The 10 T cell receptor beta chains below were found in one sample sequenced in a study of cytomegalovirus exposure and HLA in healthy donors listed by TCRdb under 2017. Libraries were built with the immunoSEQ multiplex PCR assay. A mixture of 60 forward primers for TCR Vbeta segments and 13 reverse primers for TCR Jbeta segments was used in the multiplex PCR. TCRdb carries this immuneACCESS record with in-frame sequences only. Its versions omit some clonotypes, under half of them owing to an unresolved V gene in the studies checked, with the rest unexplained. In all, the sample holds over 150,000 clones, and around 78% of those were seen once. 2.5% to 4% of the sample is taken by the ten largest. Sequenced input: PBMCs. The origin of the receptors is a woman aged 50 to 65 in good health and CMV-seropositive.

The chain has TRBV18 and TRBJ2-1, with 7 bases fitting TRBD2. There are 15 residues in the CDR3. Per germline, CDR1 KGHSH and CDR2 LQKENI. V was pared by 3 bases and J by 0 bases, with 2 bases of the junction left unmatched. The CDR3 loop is CASSPRTSSYNEQFF. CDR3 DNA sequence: TGTGCCAGCTCACCGAGGACTAGCTCCTACAATGAGCAGTTCTTC. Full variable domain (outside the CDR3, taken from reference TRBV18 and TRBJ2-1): NAGVMQNPRHLVRRRGQEARLRCSPMKGHSHVYWYRQLPEEGLKFMVYLQKENIIDESGMPKERFSAEFPKEGPSILRIQQVVRGDSAAYFCASSPRTSSYNEQFFGPGTRLTVL.

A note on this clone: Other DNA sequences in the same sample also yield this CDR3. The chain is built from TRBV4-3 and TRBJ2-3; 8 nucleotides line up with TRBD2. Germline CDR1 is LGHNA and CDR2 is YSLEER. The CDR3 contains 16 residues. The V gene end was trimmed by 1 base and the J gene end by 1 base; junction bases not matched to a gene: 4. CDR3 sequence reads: CASSQGLGGGTDTQYF. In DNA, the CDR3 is TGCGCCAGCAGCCAAGGTCTCGGGGGGGGCACAGATACGCAGTATTTT.

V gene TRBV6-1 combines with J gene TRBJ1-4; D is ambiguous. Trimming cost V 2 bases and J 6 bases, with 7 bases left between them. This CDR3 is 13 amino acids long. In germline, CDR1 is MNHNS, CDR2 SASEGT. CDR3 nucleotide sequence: TGTGCCAGCAGTGAAACGGGATATGAAAAACTGTTTTTT. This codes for CASSETGYEKLFF.

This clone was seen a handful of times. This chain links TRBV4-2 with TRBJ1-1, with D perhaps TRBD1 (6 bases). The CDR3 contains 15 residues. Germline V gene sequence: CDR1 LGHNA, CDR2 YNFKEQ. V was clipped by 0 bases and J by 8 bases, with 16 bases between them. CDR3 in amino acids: CASSQDRGGSEEAFF. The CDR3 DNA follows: TGTGCCAGCAGCCAAGATCGAGGGGGAAGTGAGGAAGCTTTCTTT.

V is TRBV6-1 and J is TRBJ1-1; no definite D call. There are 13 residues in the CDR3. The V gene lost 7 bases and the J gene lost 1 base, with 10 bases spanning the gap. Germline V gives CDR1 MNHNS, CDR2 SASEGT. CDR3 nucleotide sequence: TGTGCCAGCATCCTCCCAGGGAACACTGAAGCTTTCTTT. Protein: CASILPGNTEAFF.

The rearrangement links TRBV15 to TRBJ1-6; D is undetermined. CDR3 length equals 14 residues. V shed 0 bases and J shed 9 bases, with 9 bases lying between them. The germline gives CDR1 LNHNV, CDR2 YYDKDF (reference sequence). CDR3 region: CATSRDLGSSPLHF. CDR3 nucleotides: TGTGCCACCAGCAGAGATTTGGGCAGTTCACCCCTCCACTTT.

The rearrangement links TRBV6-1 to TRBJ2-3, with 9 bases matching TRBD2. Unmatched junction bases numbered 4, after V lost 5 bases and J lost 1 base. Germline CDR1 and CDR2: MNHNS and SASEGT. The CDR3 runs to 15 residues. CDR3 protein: CASSLQRGGTDTQYF. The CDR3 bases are TGTGCCAGCAGTCTGCAGCGGGGGGGCACAGATACGCAGTATTTT.

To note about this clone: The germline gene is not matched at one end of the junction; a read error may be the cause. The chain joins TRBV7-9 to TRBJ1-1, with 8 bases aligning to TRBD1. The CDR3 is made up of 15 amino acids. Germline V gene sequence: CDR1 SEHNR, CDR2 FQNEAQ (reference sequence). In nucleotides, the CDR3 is TGTTCCAGCAGCACTCTGGACAGGGCGGGAACTGAAGCTTTCTTT. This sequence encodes CSSSTLDRAGTEAFF.

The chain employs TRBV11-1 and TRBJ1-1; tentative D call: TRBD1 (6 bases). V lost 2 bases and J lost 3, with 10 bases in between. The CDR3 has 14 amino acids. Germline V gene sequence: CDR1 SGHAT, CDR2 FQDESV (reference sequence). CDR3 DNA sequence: TGTGCCAGCAGCTTAACAGGGACGGACACTGAAGCTTTCTTT. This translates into CASSLTGTDTEAFF. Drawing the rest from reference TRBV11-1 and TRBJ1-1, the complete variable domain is EAEVAQSPRYKITEKSQAVAFWCDPISGHATLYWYRQILGQGPELLVQFQDESVVDDSQLPKDRFSAERLKGVDSTLKIQPAELGDSAMYLCASSLTGTDTEAFFGQGTRLTVV.

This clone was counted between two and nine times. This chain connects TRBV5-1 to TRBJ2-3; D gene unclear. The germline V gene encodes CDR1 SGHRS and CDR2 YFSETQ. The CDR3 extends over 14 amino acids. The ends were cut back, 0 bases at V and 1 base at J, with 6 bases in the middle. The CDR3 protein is CASSLDSRTDTQYF. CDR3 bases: TGCGCCAGCAGCTTGGACAGCCGCACAGATACGCAGTATTTT. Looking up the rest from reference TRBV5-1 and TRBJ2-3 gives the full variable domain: KAGVTQTPRYLIKTRGQQVTLSCSPISGHRSVSWYQQTPGQGLQFLFEYFSETQRNKGNFPGRFSGRQFSNSRSEMNVSTLELGDSALYLCASSLDSRTDTQYFGPGTRLTVL.